This entry describes one T cell receptor beta chain. The antigen is unknown. The data are from a study of CD8 T cells in Susac syndrome. Study observations and caveats: The relatively small number of individuals in the TCR sequencing and HLA analysis was acknowledged by the study.

Healthy donors acted as controls, with matching for age and sex. The TEMRA cells underwent FACS enrichment, while the CD8+ and CD4+ T cells underwent negative isolation. The germline CDR1 and CDR2 sequences are SGHTS and YDEGEE. This CDR3 is built from 18 residues. Between the trimmed V and J ends, which lost 4 bases and 6 bases, there was a span of 26 bases. RNA was extracted with the RNeasy kit, and a quantity of 0.5 to 1 ug was reverse transcribed using random hexamers. immunoSEQ multiplex PCR amplified TCR beta CDR3 across 54 Vbeta, 13 Jbeta. MiXCR was run by TCRdb on the immunoSEQ multiplex PCR reads, yielding one entry per CDR3 protein. The sample has about 200,000 distinct CDR3 sequences; roughly 96% are singletons.

The sequence was collected from a human donor in good health. This sequence joins TRBV5-8 and TRBJ2-1; TRBD1 or TRBD2 may be the D gene (5 bases each). The sample taken for sequencing was CD4+ T cells from PBMCs. CDR3 sequence: CASSPLREVSGSLNEQFF. The CDR3 bases are TGTGCCAGCAGCCCCCTCAGGGAAGTGAGCGGCAGCCTCAATGAGCAGTTCTTC.